This T cell receptor beta chain appears in the sequencing data of a study of OX40 agonist ivuxolimab in advanced cancers. Findings and limits, study-wide: Partial responders at 0.1-3.0 mg/kg had among the lowest clonal expansion. Determination of antigen specificity was not performed for the expanded peripheral T cells.

Measured with immunoSEQ multiplex PCR; TCRdb has only the in-frame clones, and not every one. The data contain some 61,000 clones, about 90% of them singletons. The V end lost 5 bases, the J end lost 4 bases, and 9 bases lay between the germline ends. CDR1 and CDR2 (germline): SGHRS, YFSETQ. The CDR3 is made up of 13 amino acids. Concerning this clone: The antigen is not known.

This clonotype originated in an adult with an advanced solid tumor such as melanoma, head and neck, liver or kidney cancer. The chain recombines TRBV5-1 with TRBJ1-4; D ambiguous. The sequenced sample was CD4+ or CD8+ T cells sorted from blood, obtained in a trial of the OX40 agonist ivuxolimab. DNA for the CDR3: TGCGCCAGCAGGGTGGCGTATAATGAAAAACTGTTTTTT. Its translation: CASRVAYNEKLFF.